A single TCR beta chain is shown here with its context. Its specificity is not known. This sample stems from a study of Siglec-9 on CD8 T cells in melanoma. Sequencing was performed with immunoSEQ multiplex PCR; in TCRdb, only in-frame clones are kept and a portion is missing. The sample has tens of thousands of clones, about 80% seen once. Overall study findings and caveats: An effector memory CD8+ subset marked by Siglec-9 reportedly appeared to gather in melanoma.

The length of the CDR3 is 16 residues. V shed 5 bases and J 5 bases; nucleotides not matched to a gene: 12. CDR1 is MNHEY, CDR2 SMNVEV, per germline (reference sequence). The sample consisted of Siglec-9- CD8+ T cells sorted from blood. This clonotype was obtained from a human donor in good health. The rearrangement links TRBV27 to TRBJ2-1; 7 nucleotides match TRBD2. CDR3: CASSPPSGRPNNEQFF. CDR3 sequence (DNA): TGTGCCAGCAGTCCCCCTAGCGGTAGACCTAACAATGAGCAGTTCTTC.